The 10 T cell receptor beta chains below come from one sample, sequenced in a study of T cell repertoires in ileal Crohn's disease. Only in-frame clones appear in the TCRdb table, and some are missing; sequencing was by immunoSEQ multiplex PCR. Among 13,000 to 15,000 clones listed, 84% were seen once. The sequencing input was ileal tissue. The receptors were sampled from an adult with Crohn's disease.

J is TRBJ1-1 and V is TRBV7-2; 10 nucleotides line up with TRBD1. From germline, CDR1 is SGHTA and CDR2 FQGNSA. This CDR3 is built from 13 residues. Trimming cost V 4 bases and J 4 bases; bases outside gene matches: 0. CDR3 DNA sequence: TGTGCCAGCAGCTGGACAGGGGGCACTGAAGCTTTCTTT. It codes for CASSWTGGTEAFF.

This chain links TRBV18 with TRBJ2-1, with 11 bases that match TRBD2. CDR1 and CDR2 (germline): KGHSH, LQKENI. J gave up 4 bases and V 2 bases, and 13 bases lay outside the gene matches. This CDR3 spans 19 amino acids. CDR3 nucleotides: TGTGCCAGCTCACCAGTCTCGGTTTCCCGACTAGCGGGATACAATGAGCAGTTCTTC. Translated, it gives CASSPVSVSRLAGYNEQFF.

The chain joins TRBV6-4 to TRBJ2-3, with 10 bases fitting TRBD2. Germline V gives CDR1 MRHNA, CDR2 SNTAGT. This CDR3 comprises 15 residues. The ends lost 4 bases at V and 6 bases at J; junction bases unmatched: 7. The CDR3 coding sequence is TGTGCCAGCAGTGCGGAAGCGGGGGGGCATGATACGCAGTATTTT. It encodes CASSAEAGGHDTQYF.

The chain employs TRBV11-3 and TRBJ2-3; 11 nucleotides line up with TRBD1. V was pared by 1 base and J by 5 bases, with 8 bases of the junction left unmatched. Germline CDR1 and CDR2: SGHNT and YENEEA. The CDR3 is 17 amino acids. The CDR3 loop reads CASSLVPPGTGGDTQYF. The CDR3 DNA follows: TGTGCCAGCAGCTTAGTACCCCCCGGGACAGGGGGAGATACGCAGTATTTT.

The rearrangement joins TRBV2 to TRBJ1-1; 9 bases map to TRBD1. V shed 5 bases, J shed 1 base, and the junction held 5 bases outside the gene matches. The V gene's germline CDR1 is SNHLY and CDR2 FYNNEI. The CDR3 covers 15 residues. The CDR3 DNA follows: TGTGCCAGCAGTCCACAGGGGGCGGCGAACACTGAAGCTTTCTTT. It codes for CASSPQGAANTEAFF.

The rearrangement uses TRBV5-4 and TRBJ2-3, with 10 bases lining up with TRBD2. The trim removed 0 bases at V and 4 bases at J, leaving 2 bases unmatched. The CDR3 sequence is 15 residues long. Germline CDR1 and CDR2: SGHNT and YYREEE (reference sequence). The CDR3 bases are TGTGCCAGCAGCTTGGGCAGCGGGGGGGCAGATACGCAGTATTTT. Translating gives CASSLGSGGADTQYF.

This chain links TRBV14 with TRBJ2-7; TRBD1 is a possible D gene (5 bases). V lost 1 base and J lost 7, with 11 bases in between. This CDR3 comprises 13 residues. Germline V gene data show CDR1 as SGHDN and CDR2 as FVKESK. This CDR3 reads CASSQASQGEQYF. The CDR3 region has the DNA TGTGCCAGCAGCCAAGCTTCCCAGGGAGAGCAGTACTTC.

The rearrangement links TRBV6-5 to TRBJ2-7, with D perhaps matching TRBD2 (6 bases). V dropped 2 bases and J dropped 7 bases, with 6 bases sitting between them. CDR1 and CDR2 from the germline V gene are MNHEY and SVGAGI. The CDR3 consists of 11 residues. The CDR3 sequence is CASSYGGEQYF. The CDR3 DNA is TGTGCCAGCAGTTACGGAGGGGAGCAGTACTTC.

This clone was seen just once. The chain employs TRBV25-1 and TRBJ2-5, with 11 bases aligning to TRBD2. CDR1 MGHDK and CDR2 SYGVNS come from the germline V gene. This CDR3 has 15 residues. The J segment lost 5 bases and the V segment lost 1 base, leaving 3 bases of the junction unmatched. CDR3 sequence: CASSEWIAGGETQYF. CDR3 nucleotide sequence: TGTGCCAGCAGTGAATGGATAGCGGGGGGGGAGACCCAGTACTTC. Variable domain in full (rest from reference TRBV25-1 and TRBJ2-5): EADIYQTPRYLVIGTGKKITLECSQTMGHDKMYWYQQDPGMELHLIHYSYGVNSTEKGDLSSESTVSRIRTEHFPLTLESARPSHTSQYLCASSEWIAGGETQYFGPGTRLLVL.

This chain connects TRBV5-6 to TRBJ1-2; 7 positions match TRBD1. The CDR3 totals 16 residues. Trimming at V came to 2 bases and at J to 4 bases, leaving 11 bases not matched to a gene. CDR1 is SGHDT, CDR2 YYEEEE, per germline. The CDR3 spells CASSFPTLQGIYGYTF. CDR3 bases: TGTGCCAGCAGCTTCCCCACCCTACAGGGGATCTATGGCTACACCTTC.